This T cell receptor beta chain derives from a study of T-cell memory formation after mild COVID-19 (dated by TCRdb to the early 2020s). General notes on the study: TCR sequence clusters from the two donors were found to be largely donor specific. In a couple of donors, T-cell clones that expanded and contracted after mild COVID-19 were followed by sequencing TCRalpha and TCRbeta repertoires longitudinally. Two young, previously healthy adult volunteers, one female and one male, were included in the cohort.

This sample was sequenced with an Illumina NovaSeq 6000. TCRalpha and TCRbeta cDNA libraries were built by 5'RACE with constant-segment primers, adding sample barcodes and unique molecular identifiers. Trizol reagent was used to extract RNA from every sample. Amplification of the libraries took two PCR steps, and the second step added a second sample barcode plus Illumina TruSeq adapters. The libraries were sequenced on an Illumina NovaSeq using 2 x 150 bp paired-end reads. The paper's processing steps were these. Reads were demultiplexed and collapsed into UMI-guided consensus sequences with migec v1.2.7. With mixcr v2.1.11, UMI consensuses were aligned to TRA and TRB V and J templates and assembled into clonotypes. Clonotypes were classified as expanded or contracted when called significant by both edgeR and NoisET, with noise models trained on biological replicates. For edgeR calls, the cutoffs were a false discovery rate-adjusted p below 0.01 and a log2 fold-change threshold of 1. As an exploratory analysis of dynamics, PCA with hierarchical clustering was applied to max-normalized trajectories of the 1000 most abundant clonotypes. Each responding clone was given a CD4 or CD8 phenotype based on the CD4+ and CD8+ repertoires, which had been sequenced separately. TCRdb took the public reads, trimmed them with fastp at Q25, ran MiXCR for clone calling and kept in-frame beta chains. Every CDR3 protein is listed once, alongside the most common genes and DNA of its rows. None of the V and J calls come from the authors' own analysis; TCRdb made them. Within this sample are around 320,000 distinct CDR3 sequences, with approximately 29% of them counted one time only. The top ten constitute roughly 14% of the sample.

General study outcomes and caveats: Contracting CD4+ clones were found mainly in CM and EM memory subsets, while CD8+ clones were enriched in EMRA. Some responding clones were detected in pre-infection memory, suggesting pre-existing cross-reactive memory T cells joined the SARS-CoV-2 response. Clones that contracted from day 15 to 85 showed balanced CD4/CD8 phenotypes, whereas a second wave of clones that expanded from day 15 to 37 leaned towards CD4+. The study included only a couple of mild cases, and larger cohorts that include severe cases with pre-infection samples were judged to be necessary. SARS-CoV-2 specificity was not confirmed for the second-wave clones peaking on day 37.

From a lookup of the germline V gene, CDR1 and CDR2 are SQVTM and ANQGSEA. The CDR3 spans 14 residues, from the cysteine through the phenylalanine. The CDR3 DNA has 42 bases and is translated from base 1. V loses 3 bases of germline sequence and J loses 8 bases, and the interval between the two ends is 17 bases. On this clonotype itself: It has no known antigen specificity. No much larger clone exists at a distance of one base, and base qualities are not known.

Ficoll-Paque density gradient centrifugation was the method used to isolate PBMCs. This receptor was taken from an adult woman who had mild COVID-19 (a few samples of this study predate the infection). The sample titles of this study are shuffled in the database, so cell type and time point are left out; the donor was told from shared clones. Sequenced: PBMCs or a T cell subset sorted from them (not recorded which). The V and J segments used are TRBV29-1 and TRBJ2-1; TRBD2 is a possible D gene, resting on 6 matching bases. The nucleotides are TGCAGCGTTGAGGCTTGGGAGGTACCTGATGAGCAGTTCTTC. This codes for CSVEAWEVPDEQFF.